The T cell receptor (beta chain) under discussion was sequenced for a study of long-term antiretroviral therapy in people with HIV. Study outcomes and limitations: The ART regimens used between the mid-2000s and the late 2010s may be less effective than current ones.

Survey level was the resolution at which the v3.0 immunoSEQ assay ran. The assay was immunoSEQ multiplex PCR, and TCRdb's table has in-frame clones only and misses some. The sample has around 15,000 clones; approximately 87% are singletons. Notes on this clone: Its matching antigen is unknown.

The clonotype originates from a man aged 50 to 59 with HIV. The specimen was unsorted PBMCs, collected 0.7 years before starting antiretroviral therapy.

The CDR3 here is CASSAGTTGRRNTGELFF. CDR3 coding DNA: TGTGCCAGCAGTGCCGGGACCACAGGGAGGAGGAATACCGGGGAGCTGTTTTTT. The chain employs TRBV6-1 and TRBJ2-2, with D possibly called TRBD1 or TRBD2 (6 bases each). Trimming shortened V by 4 bases and J by 5 bases, and 23 bases separated the two germline ends. The CDR3 length is 18 residues. Looked up from germline, CDR1 is MNHNS and CDR2 is SASEGT.